Listed below are T cell receptor beta chains from one sample, sequenced in a study of PD-L1 blockade in urothelial cancer. Here immunoSEQ multiplex PCR was the method, and the copy in TCRdb shows in-frame clones only, minus some. Of some 45,000 clones in the sample, over 75% were seen once. This specimen was PBMCs, taken around atezolizumab (anti-PD-L1) treatment. These receptors all come from a donor at least 40 years old with urothelial cancer. Both conserved end residues are part of each CDR3. D genes are given only for firm matches. Clone size, where shown, is once, few, many, or a class for clones that have expanded.

V gene	D gene	CDR3 length	clone size	J gene	CDR3 protein	CDR3 DNA
TRBV28	TRBD1	13	-	TRBJ1-4	CASRQGAFEKLFF	TGTGCCAGCAGACAGGGGGCTTTTGAAAAACTGTTTTTT
TRBV2	TRBD2	13	-	TRBJ2-5	CGGGGSRQETQYF	TGTGGGGGCGGGGGGAGCCGGCAAGAGACCCAGTACTTC
TRBV18	TRBD1	15	-	TRBJ2-4	CASSLQGAAKNIQYF	TGTGCCAGCTCACTGCAGGGGGCTGCCAAAAACATTCAGTACTTC
TRBV28	-	13	once	TRBJ1-2	CASSPDTNNGYTF	TGTGCCAGCAGTCCGGACACGAACAATGGCTACACCTTC
TRBV19	TRBD1	19	-	TRBJ2-1	CASTPTRQGSVGPYNEQFF	TGTGCCAGTACCCCTACCAGACAGGGTTCGGTGGGGCCCTACAATGAGCAGTTCTTC
TRBV18	TRBD2	15	-	TRBJ2-1	CASSQTSGHPNEQFF	TGTGCCAGCTCACAGACTAGCGGCCACCCCAATGAGCAGTTCTTC
TRBV2	TRBD2	14	-	TRBJ2-3	CASRRTSGTDTQYF	TGTGCCAGCAGGCGGACTAGCGGCACAGATACGCAGTATTTT
TRBV7-2	TRBD2	18	few	TRBJ2-1	CASSLEGTSGRFYNEQFF	TGTGCCAGCAGCTTAGAGGGGACTAGCGGGAGGTTCTACAATGAGCAGTTCTTC
TRBV7-6	-	12	-	TRBJ2-5	CASSRHGETQYF	TGTGCCAGCAGCCGACATGGAGAGACCCAGTACTTC
TRBV28	-	18	-	TRBJ2-1	CASSPLTYTGEPYNEQFF	TGTGCCAGCAGTCCTTTGACGTATACGGGAGAACCCTACAATGAGCAGTTCTTC
TRBV7-9	-	14	-	TRBJ2-7	CASSLGPGSDEQYF	TGTGCCAGCAGCTTAGGGCCGGGAAGCGACGAGCAGTACTTC
TRBV5-1	TRBD2	16	-	TRBJ2-7	CASRTGTSGRAGEQYF	TGCGCCAGCAGGACCGGGACTAGCGGGAGGGCAGGCGAGCAGTACTTC
TRBV29-1	-	13	once	TRBJ1-3	CSAAGRLGNTIYF	TGCAGCGCTGCGGGCAGGCTGGGAAACACCATATATTTT
TRBV9	TRBD1	14	few	TRBJ1-1	CASSAWTGGTEAFF	TGTGCCAGCAGCGCTTGGACAGGGGGCACTGAAGCTTTCTTT
TRBV25-1	TRBD2	16	once	TRBJ2-4	CASSKAGGTMGNIQYF	TGTGCCAGCAGCAAAGCCGGGGGGACCATGGGGAACATTCAGTACTTC
TRBV11-2	TRBD1	15	-	TRBJ2-5	CASSPRQGRAETQYF	TGTGCCAGCAGCCCCCGACAGGGACGAGCAGAGACCCAGTACTTC
TRBV27	TRBD1	15	-	TRBJ1-1	CATSSGGTGNTEAFF	TGTGCCACCTCCTCAGGGGGGACAGGAAACACTGAAGCTTTCTTT
TRBV7-7	TRBD2	15	-	TRBJ2-2	CASSLGGGPPGELFF	TGTGCTAGCAGCTTGGGGGGAGGGCCCCCCGGGGAGCTGTTTTTT
TRBV11-2	TRBD2	16	-	TRBJ2-3	CASSLWTSGSSDTQYF	TGTGCCAGCAGCCTATGGACTAGCGGGAGCTCAGATACGCAGTATTTT
TRBV18	-	18	-	TRBJ2-6	CASSPRQGHTSGANVLTF	TGTGCCAGCTCACCTCGCCAGGGACATACCTCTGGGGCCAACGTCCTGACTTTC
TRBV6-5	-	14	-	TRBJ1-5	CASSPTVGNQPQHF	TGTGCCAGCAGTCCGACTGTGGGCAATCAGCCCCAGCATTTT
TRBV11-2	-	13	-	TRBJ1-1	CASSTTTGTEAFF	TGTGCCAGCAGCACAACGACGGGAACTGAAGCTTTCTTT
TRBV5-4	-	16	-	TRBJ1-2	CASSLAGGGAPRRYTF	TGTGCCAGCAGCTTGGCGGGGGGCGGAGCCCCTCGCCGCTACACCTTC
TRBV9	-	15	-	TRBJ2-5	CASSVGVRDTETQYF	TGTGCCAGCAGCGTAGGGGTCAGGGATACGGAGACCCAGTACTTC
TRBV29-1	-	13	-	TRBJ1-5	CSVVGALNQPQHF	TGCAGCGTTGTTGGGGCGCTCAATCAGCCCCAGCATTTT
TRBV30	TRBD1	15	-	TRBJ2-4	CAWRGTALAKNIQYF	TGTGCCTGGAGGGGGACAGCCCTAGCCAAAAACATTCAGTACTTC